The next 18 T cell receptor beta chains were all read from a single sample in a study of blood T cell repertoires in COVID-19. Clones were sequenced by immunoSEQ multiplex PCR, and TCRdb holds only the in-frame ones, with some missing. Of about 220,000 clones detected, roughly 84% appear once; the ten largest clones hold 4.5% to 5.5%. The specimen was peripheral blood. The receptors were sampled from a woman aged 60-75 years who had recovered from COVID-19.

V gene TRBV18 combines with J gene TRBJ1-5; D gene ambiguous. Germline lookup yields CDR1 KGHSH and CDR2 LQKENI. The length of the CDR3 is 15 residues. Trimming removed 3 bases at V and 0 bases at J, with 9 bases between. CDR3: CASSPRGYSNQPQHF. As DNA, the CDR3 is TGTGCCAGCTCACCGAGAGGTTATAGCAATCAGCCCCAGCATTTT.

This chain links TRBV13 with TRBJ2-7; 13 nucleotides agree with TRBD2. In germline, CDR1 is PRHDT, CDR2 FYEKMQ (reference sequence). V lost 2 bases, J lost 3 bases, and 7 bases stayed unmatched. CDR3 size: 17 residues. The CDR3 spells CASSLLTGTSGDYEQYF. In DNA, the CDR3 is TGTGCCAGCAGCTTACTAACCGGGACTAGCGGGGACTACGAGCAGTACTTC.

The rearrangement links TRBV9 to TRBJ1-1; TRBD1 matches at 9 bases. Germline-derived CDR1 and CDR2 are SGDLS and YYNGEE. There are 13 residues in the CDR3. V was pared by 3 bases and J by 6 bases, with 3 bases of the junction left unmatched. CDR3 in DNA: TGTGCCAGCAGCGAGAGACAGGGGGCTGAAGCTTTCTTT. It encodes CASSERQGAEAFF.

The sample holds one count of this clone. This chain joins TRBV18 and TRBJ2-7; 9 nucleotides match TRBD2. This CDR3 has 16 amino acids. With 3 bases clipped from V and 1 base from J, the junction kept 7 bases outside the gene matches. Germline V gives CDR1 KGHSH, CDR2 LQKENI. CDR3 sequence reads: CASSPVPLAGSYEQYF. CDR3 coding DNA: TGTGCCAGCTCACCGGTTCCCCTAGCGGGGTCCTACGAGCAGTACTTC.

This rearrangement joins TRBV2 to TRBJ1-5; 8 bases map to TRBD1. Germline V gene sequence: CDR1 SNHLY, CDR2 FYNNEI. The CDR3 length is 13 residues. The junction had 5 bases not matched to a gene; V was cut back by 7 bases and J by 6 bases. The CDR3 bases are TGTGCCAGCAAAGGACAGGGTGGTCAGCCCCAGCATTTT. Residues: CASKGQGGQPQHF.

The chain links TRBV7-8 to TRBJ1-2; the D is unclear. The CDR3 spans 13 residues. The germline CDR1 and CDR2 sequences are SGHVS and FQNEAQ. V was cut by 0 bases and J by 4 bases, with 6 bases left in between. For the CDR3, the DNA is TGTGCCAGCAGCTTAGCACAGATCTATGGCTACACCTTC. Its protein is CASSLAQIYGYTF.

The chain combines TRBV27 with TRBJ2-6; 7 bases fit TRBD1. The CDR3 runs to 17 residues. The V segment lost 8 bases and the J segment 0 bases; nucleotides outside the gene matches: 10. Germline V gene lookup returns CDR1 MNHEY and CDR2 SMNVEV (reference sequence). Here the CDR3 reads CASSWQGTDSGANVLTF. The CDR3 DNA sequence: TGTGCCAGCTCTTGGCAGGGGACAGACTCTGGGGCCAACGTCCTGACTTTC.

The V call is TRBV4-1, the J call TRBJ2-7; 11 bases line up with TRBD1. Germline V gives CDR1 MGHRA, CDR2 YSYEKL. The CDR3 loop spans 14 amino acids. V was pared by 6 bases and J by 6 bases, with 7 bases of the junction left unmatched. The CDR3 reads CASRTGTGGSEQYF. The CDR3 DNA is TGCGCCAGCAGGACCGGGACAGGGGGGTCCGAGCAGTACTTC.

The V call is TRBV6-2 or TRBV6-3, the J call TRBJ2-7, with TRBD1 matching over 10 bases. This CDR3 contains 15 residues. V gave up 2 bases and J gave up 3 bases; unmatched junction bases: 4. Germline lookup yields CDR1 MNHEY and CDR2 SVGEGT. The CDR3 nucleotides are TGTGCCAGCAGTTACCTGGGACAGGGGTACTACGAGCAGTACTTC. Translating it yields CASSYLGQGYYEQYF.

The chain combines TRBV19 with TRBJ1-3, with TRBD1 identical over 9 bases. V shed 5 bases, J shed 7 bases, and the junction held 6 bases outside the gene matches. This CDR3 has 14 residues. Germline V gene lookup returns CDR1 LNHDA and CDR2 SQIVND (reference sequence). CDR3 nucleotide sequence: TGTGCCAGTAGTCCACAGGGGGCCCACAACACCATATATTTT. Protein: CASSPQGAHNTIYF.

The V call is TRBV2, the J call TRBJ1-1; D possibly corresponds to TRBD1 (6 bases). Trimming shortened V by 5 bases and J by 4 bases, and 11 bases separated the two germline ends. The CDR3 has 13 amino acids. Per germline, CDR1 SNHLY and CDR2 FYNNEI. CDR3: CASSFFRGTEAFF. The CDR3 DNA reads TGTGCCAGCAGTTTTTTCAGGGGCACTGAAGCTTTCTTT. The full variable domain, rest sourced from reference TRBV2 and TRBJ1-1, is EPEVTQTPSHQVTQMGQEVILRCVPISNHLYFYWYRQILGQKVEFLVSFYNNEISEKSEIFDDQFSVERPDGSNFTLKIRSTKLEDSAMYFCASSFFRGTEAFFGQGTRLTVV.

The chain uses TRBV4-3 and TRBJ2-1, with D possibly being TRBD2 (6 bases). V was cut by 0 bases and J by 10 bases, with 22 bases left in between. The length of the CDR3 is 17 residues. Germline loops: CDR1 LGHNA, CDR2 YSLEER. CDR3 sequence reads: CASSQEEVALALNEQFF. The CDR3 coding sequence is TGCGCCAGCAGCCAAGAGGAAGTCGCTCTAGCGCTCAACGAGCAGTTCTTC.

The chain employs TRBV7-2 and TRBJ1-1; 7 bases map to TRBD1. Looked up from germline, CDR1 is SGHTA and CDR2 is FQGNSA. The CDR3 extends over 16 amino acids. J was trimmed by 0 bases and V by 2 bases; bases with no gene match: 6. CDR3 nucleotide sequence: TGTGCCAGCAGCTTATTACAGGGGAGGTTGAACACTGAAGCTTTCTTT. It encodes CASSLLQGRLNTEAFF.

The V call is TRBV18, the J call TRBJ1-1, with D perhaps matching TRBD1 (6 bases). The germline V gene encodes CDR1 KGHSH and CDR2 LQKENI. V was trimmed by 2 bases and J by 1 base, leaving 11 bases between them. This CDR3 has 15 residues. CDR3 bases: TGTGCCAGCTCACCAGGGGCAGGGGCGAACACTGAAGCTTTCTTT. Translation gives CASSPGAGANTEAFF.

The chain joins TRBV13 to TRBJ1-1; D is perhaps TRBD1 (6 bases). V lost 8 bases to trimming and J lost 0 bases, with 13 bases between them. Germline V CDR1 and CDR2: PRHDT, FYEKMQ (reference sequence). This CDR3 spans 14 amino acids. The DNA for the CDR3 is TGTGCCAGCGTCCCCAGGGGAATGAACACTGAAGCTTTCTTT. Protein sequence: CASVPRGMNTEAFF.

V is TRBV27 and J is TRBJ1-1; a possible D gene is TRBD1 (6 bases). This CDR3 spans 14 amino acids. The germline V gene encodes CDR1 MNHEY and CDR2 SMNVEV (reference sequence). With 3 bases removed from V and 3 bases from J, the gap between germline ends came to 11 bases. The CDR3 spells CASSLQGWDTEAFF. The CDR3, as DNA: TGTGCCAGCAGTTTGCAGGGGTGGGACACTGAAGCTTTCTTT.

The V call is TRBV5-4, the J call TRBJ1-2; 10 nucleotides line up with TRBD1. V dropped 4 bases and J dropped 6; count of bases not matched to a gene: 3. Germline V gene sequence: CDR1 SGHNT, CDR2 YYREEE (reference sequence). This CDR3 is 13 amino acids long. CDR3 amino acids: CASSLDRGDGYTF. CDR3 DNA: TGTGCCAGCAGCCTGGACAGGGGGGATGGCTACACCTTC.

This chain links TRBV12-3 or TRBV12-4 with TRBJ2-1; unclear D gene. This CDR3 spans 12 amino acids. V dropped 5 bases and J dropped 6 bases, with 8 bases sitting between them. The CDR3 spells CASSVDFNEQFF. DNA of the CDR3: TGTGCCAGCAGTGTCGACTTCAATGAGCAGTTCTTC.